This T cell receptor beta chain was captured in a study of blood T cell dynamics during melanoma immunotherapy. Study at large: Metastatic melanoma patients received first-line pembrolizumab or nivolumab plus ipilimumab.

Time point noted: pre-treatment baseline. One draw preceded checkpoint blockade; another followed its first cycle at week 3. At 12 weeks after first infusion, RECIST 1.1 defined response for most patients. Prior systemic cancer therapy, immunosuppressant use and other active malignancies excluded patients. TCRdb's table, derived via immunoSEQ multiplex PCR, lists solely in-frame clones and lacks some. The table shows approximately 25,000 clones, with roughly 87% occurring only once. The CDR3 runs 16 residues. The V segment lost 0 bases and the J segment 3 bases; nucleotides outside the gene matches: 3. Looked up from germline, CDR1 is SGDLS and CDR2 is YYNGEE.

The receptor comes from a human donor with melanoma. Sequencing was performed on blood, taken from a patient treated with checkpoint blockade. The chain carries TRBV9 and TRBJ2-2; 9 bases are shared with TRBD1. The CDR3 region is CASSVGRDRDTGELFF. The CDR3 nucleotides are TGTGCCAGCAGCGTAGGGAGGGACAGGGACACCGGGGAGCTGTTTTTT. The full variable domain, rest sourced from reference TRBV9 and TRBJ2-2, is DSGVTQTPKHLITATGQRVTLRCSPRSGDLSVYWYQQSLDQGLQFLIQYYNGEERAKGNILERFSAQQFPDLHSELNLSSLELGDSALYFCASSVGRDRDTGELFFGEGSRLTVL.